The 13 T cell receptor beta chains presented below share a single source sample, sequenced in a study of shared T cell receptors in the human thymus. The protocol was immunoSEQ multiplex PCR, while the TCRdb copy is restricted to in-frame clones and leaves out a portion. The sample lists about 710,000 clones; roughly 86% were seen once. These same data were also listed under a study on human thymus T cells.

Sequenced material: thymocytes. The receptors originated from a boy under two years old with a congenital heart defect.

This chain joins TRBV30 and TRBJ1-2; no clear D gene. This CDR3 is 15 amino acids long. V shed 4 bases and J shed 8 bases, with 23 bases lying between them. CDR1 and CDR2 (germline): GTSNPN, SVGIG (reference sequence). CDR3 sequence: CAWKSSRDKWRGYTF. For the CDR3, the DNA is TGTGCCTGGAAAAGTTCTAGAGACAAGTGGAGGGGCTACACCTTC.

The gene calls are TRBV28 and TRBJ2-3, with 13 nucleotides matching TRBD2. The CDR3 has 18 amino acids. Germline CDR1 MDHEN, CDR2 SYDVKM. V lost 5 bases, J lost 3 bases, and 11 bases stayed unmatched. CDR3 region: CASSPFRTSGGLTDTQYF. The DNA for the CDR3 is TGTGCCAGCAGTCCCTTTCGGACTAGCGGGGGTTTAACAGATACGCAGTATTTT.

This sequence joins TRBV11-2 and TRBJ1-5; D unclear. Germline CDR1 is SGHAT and CDR2 is FQNNGV. The CDR3 totals 18 residues. Trimming shortened V by 1 base and J by 6 bases, and 22 bases separated the two germline ends. Here the CDR3 reads CASSLGLEGGDKSQPQHF. The CDR3 bases are TGTGCCAGCAGCTTAGGGCTGGAGGGTGGGGATAAAAGTCAGCCCCAGCATTTT.

This chain uses TRBV7-2 with TRBJ2-1; 7 bases line up with TRBD2. CDR1 is SGHTA, CDR2 FQGNSA, per germline. The CDR3 runs to 15 residues. After removal of 5 bases from V and 0 bases from J, the junction contained 4 bases not matched to a gene. CDR3 DNA: TGTGCCAGCAGCCCGACTAGCTACTCCTACAATGAGCAGTTCTTC. It encodes CASSPTSYSYNEQFF.

This clone was counted only a few times. The chain joins TRBV21-1 to TRBJ1-5; the table's D call, TRBD1, has no DNA check behind it. TRBV21-1 constitutes a pseudogene. This CDR3 region has 13 residues. The CDR3 DNA sequence: TGTGCCAGCAGCAATCCGTGGGGGCCGCCCCAGCATTTT. This translates into CASSNPWGPPQHF.

The V and J genes are TRBV7-9 and TRBJ2-7, with 7 bases identical to TRBD2. Germline V gene sequence: CDR1 SEHNR, CDR2 FQNEAQ (reference sequence). The CDR3 consists of 16 residues. The V gene end was trimmed by 0 bases and the J gene end by 4 bases; junction bases not matched to a gene: 9. The CDR3 reads CASSLAPGEGPYEQYF. The DNA of the CDR3 is TGTGCCAGCAGCTTAGCCCCGGGGGAGGGACCTTACGAGCAGTACTTC.

V and J are TRBV4-1 and TRBJ1-1, with 7 bases that match TRBD1. CDR1 is MGHRA and CDR2 is YSYEKL in the germline V gene. The CDR3 consists of 18 residues. V was clipped by 1 base and J by 7 bases; unmatched bases: 18. The DNA for the CDR3 is TGCGCCAGCAGCCAAGGACAGGGAAATTTGGGCCCTCGCGTTGAAGCTTTCTTT. As protein: CASSQGQGNLGPRVEAFF.

The chain carries TRBV5-1 and TRBJ2-7; 7 positions match TRBD1. With 4 bases clipped from V and 4 bases from J, the junction kept 11 bases outside the gene matches. This CDR3 has 15 amino acids. Germline V gene lookup returns CDR1 SGHRS and CDR2 YFSETQ. CDR3 residues: CASSPRDSNFYEQYF. CDR3 in DNA: TGCGCCAGCAGCCCCCGGGACAGCAATTTTTACGAGCAGTACTTC.

V gene TRBV18 combines with J gene TRBJ1-2; 7 bases are a match to TRBD1. V trimming: 6 bases; J trimming: 6 bases; junction bases outside the gene matches: 7. Germline CDR1 is KGHSH and CDR2 is LQKENI. The CDR3 consists of 13 residues. CDR3 DNA: TGTGCCAGCTCTCACGACAGGGTGGATGGCTACACCTTC. It encodes CASSHDRVDGYTF.

CDR3 amino acids: CASSSRTGGYYGYTF. The CDR3, as DNA: TGTGCCAGCAGTTCTCGGACAGGGGGATACTATGGCTACACCTTC. The chain combines TRBV28 with TRBJ1-2; 10 positions match TRBD1. Trimming removed 4 bases from V and 3 bases from J; junction bases left unmatched: 5. This CDR3 contains 15 residues. In germline, CDR1 is MDHEN, CDR2 SYDVKM.

V gene TRBV15 combines with J gene TRBJ1-3; D unclear. Germline V lookup: CDR1 LNHNV, CDR2 YYDKDF (reference sequence). The CDR3 length is 17 residues. With 5 bases removed from V and 0 bases from J, the gap between germline ends came to 17 bases. CDR3 protein: CATSWLKTESSGNTIYF. The CDR3 nucleotides are TGTGCCACCAGCTGGCTTAAGACGGAGAGCTCTGGAAACACCATATATTTT. Variable domain in full (rest from reference TRBV15 and TRBJ1-3): DAMVIQNPRYQVTQFGKPVTLSCSQTLNHNVMYWYQQKSSQAPKLLFHYYDKDFNNEADTPDNFQSRRPNTSFCFLDIRSPGLGDTAMYLCATSWLKTESSGNTIYFGEGSWLTVV.

This chain uses TRBV19 with TRBJ2-7, with a tentative D call TRBD2 (5 bases). This CDR3 region has 12 residues. Trimming shortened V by 2 bases and J by 7 bases, and 9 bases separated the two germline ends. In germline, CDR1 is LNHDA, CDR2 SQIVND (reference sequence). Written as DNA, the CDR3 is TGTGCCAGTAGTATACGGGGTGAAGAGCAGTACTTC. This gives the protein CASSIRGEEQYF.

V and J are TRBV18 and TRBJ2-7; D possibly corresponds to TRBD1 (5 bases). The V and J ends lost 0 bases and 3 bases respectively, with 9 bases between them. CDR3 length equals 14 residues. Germline loops: CDR1 KGHSH, CDR2 LQKENI. The CDR3 spells CASSPPRTSYEQYF. The CDR3, as DNA: TGTGCCAGCTCACCACCGAGGACAAGCTACGAGCAGTACTTC.